This TCR beta chain stems from a study of control samples from healthy donors and cancer patients. This CDR3 has 15 amino acids. V was trimmed by 1 base and J by 4 bases, leaving 10 bases between them. Germline V gives CDR1 SGHTA, CDR2 FQGNSA. Repertoires were generated with immunoSEQ multiplex PCR, while TCRdb's copy carries only in-frame clones and drops some. This sample carries approximately 79,000 clones, around 91% of them seen once, and the ten largest clones take roughly 7%. The receptor comes from a man between 45 and 60 years old in good health. Sequenced material: blood. The J gene is TRBJ1-4, the V gene TRBV7-2; D not resolved. The CDR3 is CASSLVAELNEKLFF. CDR3 DNA sequence: TGTGCCAGCAGCTTAGTGGCAGAGCTTAATGAAAAACTGTTTTTT.